This TCR beta chain was recovered during a study of shared clonotypes between healthy human individuals. Method: immunoSEQ multiplex PCR; TCRdb's copy keeps in-frame clones and lacks some. The top ten clones hold about a third of a sample with approximately 710,000 clones, 90% of them seen once. CD8 memory merged CD45RO+ with CCR7-negative CD45RA+ TemRA cells. Unmatched junction bases numbered 7, after V lost 4 bases and J lost 1 base. The V gene's germline CDR1 is SGHDT and CDR2 YYEEEE. This CDR3 comprises 17 residues. This rearrangement joins TRBV5-6 to TRBJ2-1; 11 bases match TRBD1. This clonotype was sampled from a young man in good health. Some clones in this sample may be carry-over from other donors' samples. Sequences were obtained from memory CD8+ T cells from PBMCs. As for subset: CD45RO+ cells pooled with CCR7-negative TemRA cells. The CDR3 bases are TGTGCCAGCAGCCAGGAGGACAGGGGGCTTTCCTACAATGAGCAGTTCTTC. It is translated as CASSQEDRGLSYNEQFF.